One and the same sample provided the 6 T cell receptor beta chains below, sequenced in a study of T-cell memory formation after mild COVID-19. Each CDR3 protein is one row after TCRdb ran MiXCR on the 5' RACE reads. The repertoire holds about 90,000 distinct CDR3 sequences, with about 13% as singletons. Sequenced: PBMCs or a T cell subset sorted from them (not recorded which). The receptors originated from an adult woman who had mild COVID-19 (a few samples of this study predate the infection). Cell type and time point are not known.

The table lists this clonotype with a few counts. CDR3 bases: TGTGCCAGCAGTCCACTCATAGCGGGAGGCAAGACCGGGGAGCTGTTTTTT. Residues: CASSPLIAGGKTGELFF. The V and J genes are TRBV12-3 or TRBV12-4 and TRBJ2-2, with TRBD2 matching over 10 bases. With V trimmed by 5 bases and J by 5 bases, 11 bases remained unmatched. The CDR3 loop spans 17 amino acids.

This clonotype showed up just a few times. The CDR3: CASSYPGLAYEQYF. The DNA of the CDR3 is TGCGCCAGCAGCTATCCGGGACTCGCCTACGAGCAGTACTTC. This chain uses TRBV5-1 with TRBJ2-7; possible D gene TRBD2, 6 bases. The CDR3 has 14 residues. The V and J ends lost 3 bases and 2 bases respectively, with 12 bases between them. Germline values: CDR1 SGHRS, CDR2 YFSETQ.

Details on this clonotype: At one of its ends the junction is not consistent with the germline gene, which may arise from a read error. The V and J genes are TRBV3-1 and TRBJ2-5, with a possible D match to TRBD2 (5 bases). The germline CDR1 and CDR2 sequences are LGHDT and YNNKEL (reference sequence). This CDR3 region has 11 residues. For the CDR3, the DNA is TGTGCCAGCAGCCAGGGAGAGACCAAGTACTTC. Translated, it gives CASSQGETKYF.

A few counts support this clonotype. This chain connects TRBV7-7 to TRBJ2-1; D gene unclear. This CDR3 region has 15 residues. V lost 1 base and J 0 bases, leaving 7 bases between the germline ends. Germline V gene lookup returns CDR1 SSHAT and CDR2 FNYEAQ (reference sequence). The CDR3 region is CASSLEIGSYNEQFF. The CDR3 DNA is TGTGCCAGCAGCTTAGAGATAGGCTCCTACAATGAGCAGTTCTTC.

This chain connects TRBV24-1 to TRBJ2-7, with 9 bases aligning to TRBD1. The J segment lost 7 bases and the V segment lost 3 bases, leaving 15 bases of the junction unmatched. Germline V lookup: CDR1 KGHDR, CDR2 SFDVKD. This CDR3 is 17 amino acids long. The CDR3 nucleotides read TGTGCCACCAGTGATAAGGACAGGGGAGCCCTGTACTGGGAGCAGTACTTC. It specifies CATSDKDRGALYWEQYF.

A few counts support this clonotype. J is TRBJ2-1 and V is TRBV12-3 or TRBV12-4; TRBD2 aligns across 16 bases. Trimming at V came to 5 bases and at J to 8 bases, leaving 3 bases not matched to a gene. This CDR3 spans 15 amino acids. The CDR3 DNA follows: TGTGCCAGCAGTAAGGGACTAGCGGGAGGGGATGAGCAGTTCTTC. Translated: CASSKGLAGGDEQFF.